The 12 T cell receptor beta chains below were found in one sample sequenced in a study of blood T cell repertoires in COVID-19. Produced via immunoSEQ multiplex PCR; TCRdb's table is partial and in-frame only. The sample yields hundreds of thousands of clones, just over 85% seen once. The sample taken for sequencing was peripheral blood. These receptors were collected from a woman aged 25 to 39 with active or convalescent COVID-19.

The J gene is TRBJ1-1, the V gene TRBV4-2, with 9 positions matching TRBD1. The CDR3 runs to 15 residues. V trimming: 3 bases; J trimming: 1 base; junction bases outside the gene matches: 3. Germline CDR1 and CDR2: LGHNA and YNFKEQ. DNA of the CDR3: TGTGCCAGCAGCCAGGACAGGGGTGGGAACACTGAAGCTTTCTTT. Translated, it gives CASSQDRGGNTEAFF.

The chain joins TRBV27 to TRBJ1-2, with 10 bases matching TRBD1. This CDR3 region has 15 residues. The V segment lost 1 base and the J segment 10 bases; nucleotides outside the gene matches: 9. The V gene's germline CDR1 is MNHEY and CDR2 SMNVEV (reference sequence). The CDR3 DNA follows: TGTGCCAGCAGTTTATTCCCGGACAGGGGGGCTTCCTACACCTTC. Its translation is CASSLFPDRGASYTF.

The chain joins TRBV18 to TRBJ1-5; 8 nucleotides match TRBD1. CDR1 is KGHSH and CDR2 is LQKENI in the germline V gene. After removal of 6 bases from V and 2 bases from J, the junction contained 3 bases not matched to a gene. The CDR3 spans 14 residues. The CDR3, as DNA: TGTGCCAGCTCCCAGGGGGCTGGCAATCAGCCCCAGCATTTT. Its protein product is CASSQGAGNQPQHF.

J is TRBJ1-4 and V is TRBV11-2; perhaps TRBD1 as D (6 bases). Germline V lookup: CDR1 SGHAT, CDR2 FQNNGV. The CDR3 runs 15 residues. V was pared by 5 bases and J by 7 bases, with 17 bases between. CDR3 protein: CASSGHRVTGEKLFF. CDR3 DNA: TGTGCCAGCAGCGGCCACAGGGTGACGGGTGAAAAACTGTTTTTT.

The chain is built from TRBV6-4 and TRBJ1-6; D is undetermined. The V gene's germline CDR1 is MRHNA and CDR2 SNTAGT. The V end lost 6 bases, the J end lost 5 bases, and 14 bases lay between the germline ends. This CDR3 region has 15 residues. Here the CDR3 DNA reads TGTGCCAGCAGACCCGAGGACGGGAATAATTCACCCCTCCACTTT. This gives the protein CASRPEDGNNSPLHF.

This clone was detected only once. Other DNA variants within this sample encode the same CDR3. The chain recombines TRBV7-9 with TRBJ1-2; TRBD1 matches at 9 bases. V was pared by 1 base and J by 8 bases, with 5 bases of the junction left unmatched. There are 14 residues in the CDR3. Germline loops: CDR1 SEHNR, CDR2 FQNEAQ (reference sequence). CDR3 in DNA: TGTGCCAGCAGCTTAGTGGGACAGGGCTGGGGCTACACCTTC. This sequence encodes CASSLVGQGWGYTF.

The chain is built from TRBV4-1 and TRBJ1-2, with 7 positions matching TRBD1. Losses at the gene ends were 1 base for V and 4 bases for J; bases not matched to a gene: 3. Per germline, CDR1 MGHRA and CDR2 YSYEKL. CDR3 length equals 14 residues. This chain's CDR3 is CASSQGPGGYGYTF. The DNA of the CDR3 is TGCGCCAGCAGCCAAGGTCCAGGGGGCTATGGCTACACCTTC.

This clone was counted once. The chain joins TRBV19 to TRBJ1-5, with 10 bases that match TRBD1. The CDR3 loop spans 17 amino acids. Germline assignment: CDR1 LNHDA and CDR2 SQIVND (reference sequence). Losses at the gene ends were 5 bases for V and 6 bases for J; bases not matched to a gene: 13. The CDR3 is CASSLRQGAAGGQPQHF. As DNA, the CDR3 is TGTGCCAGTAGTCTAAGACAGGGGGCTGCGGGAGGTCAGCCCCAGCATTTT.

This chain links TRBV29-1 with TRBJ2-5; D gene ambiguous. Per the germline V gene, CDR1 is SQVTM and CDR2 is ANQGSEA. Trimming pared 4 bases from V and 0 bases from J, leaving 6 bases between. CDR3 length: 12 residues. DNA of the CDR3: TGCAGCGTTGTACGGGACCAAGAGACCCAGTACTTC. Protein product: CSVVRDQETQYF.

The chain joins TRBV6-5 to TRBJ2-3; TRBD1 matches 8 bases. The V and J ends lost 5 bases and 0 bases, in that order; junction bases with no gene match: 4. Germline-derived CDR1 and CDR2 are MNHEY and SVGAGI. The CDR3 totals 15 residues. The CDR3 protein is CASSQNRGSTDTQYF. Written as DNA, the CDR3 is TGTGCCAGCAGTCAAAACAGGGGGAGCACAGATACGCAGTATTTT.

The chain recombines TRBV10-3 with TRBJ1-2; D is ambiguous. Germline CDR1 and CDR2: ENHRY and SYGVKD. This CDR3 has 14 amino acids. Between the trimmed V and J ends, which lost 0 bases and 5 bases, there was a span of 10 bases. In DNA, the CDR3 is TGTGCCATCAGTGAGTCAACAGTGACATATGGCTACACCTTC. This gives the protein CAISESTVTYGYTF.

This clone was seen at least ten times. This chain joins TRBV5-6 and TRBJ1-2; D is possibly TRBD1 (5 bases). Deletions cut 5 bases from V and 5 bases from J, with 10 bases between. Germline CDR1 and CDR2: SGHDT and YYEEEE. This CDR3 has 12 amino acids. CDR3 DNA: TGTGCCAGCAGTGGCCAGGGTTATGGCTACACCTTC. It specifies CASSGQGYGYTF.